What follows are 8 T cell receptor beta chains derived from one specimen sequenced in a study of vaccination and CD4 T cells after COVID-19. Treatment indicated: roughly 10-day PBMC culture with coronavirus spike peptide pools or control peptides (ViraFEST assay). Which antigens these TCRs recognize remains unknown. Cultured CD4+ T-cell DNA underwent Oncomine TCR Beta short-read sequencing. TCRdb reprocessed the PCR reads with MiXCR, giving one entry per CDR3 protein. Here the sample spans 13,000 to 15,000 distinct CDR3 sequences, 60% to 70% being singletons. Sequenced input: CD4+ T cells from blood, cultured in vitro. The source is a human donor who had recovered from COVID-19.

The chain links TRBV5-1 to TRBJ2-3, with 8 bases lining up with TRBD1. Germline assignment: CDR1 SGHRS and CDR2 YFSETQ. V shed 4 bases and J 1 base; nucleotides not matched to a gene: 8. The CDR3 consists of 16 residues. The DNA for the CDR3 is TGCGCCAGCAGCGGTTCTCCGACAGGGGGCACAGATACGCAGTATTTT. This encodes CASSGSPTGGTDTQYF. Full variable domain (missing parts from reference TRBV5-1 and TRBJ2-3): KAGVTQTPRYLIKTRGQQVTLSCSPISGHRSVSWYQQTPGQGLQFLFEYFSETQRNKGNFPGRFSGRQFSNSRSEMNVSTLELGDSALYLCASSGSPTGGTDTQYFGPGTRLTVL.

Comments on this clonotype: One end of the junction is discordant with germline, which a read error may explain. This chain links TRBV6-1 with TRBJ2-7; D gene ambiguous. The CDR3 is 12 residues long. Germline V gives CDR1 MNHNS, CDR2 SASEGT. The CDR3 DNA reads as TGTGCCAGCAGCCCGTTCGAGACCCGGCTTGACTTC. Protein sequence: CASSPFETRLDF.

The rearrangement uses TRBV6-5 and TRBJ2-7; D is unresolved. Trimming removed 2 bases from V and 3 bases from J, with 8 bases in between. The germline V gene has CDR1 MNHEY and CDR2 SVGAGI. CDR3 size: 13 residues. CDR3 coding DNA: TGTGCCAGCAGTTACGGGATCCTCTACGAGCAGTACTTC. Protein sequence: CASSYGILYEQYF.

The genes are TRBV12-3 or TRBV12-4 and TRBJ2-2, with unresolved D. This CDR3 spans 12 amino acids. Trimming took off 6 bases at V and 3 bases at J, with 5 bases between the two ends. CDR3 loop: CASSPDTGELFF. CDR3 in DNA: TGTGCCAGCAGCCCCGACACCGGGGAGCTGTTTTTT.

This clonotype has a single count. The chain has TRBV10-1 and TRBJ2-1; 8 positions agree with TRBD2. Germline CDR1 is WNHNN and CDR2 is SYGVQD (reference sequence). This CDR3 comprises 14 residues. The junction had 10 bases not matched to a gene; V was cut back by 6 bases and J by 9 bases. CDR3 nucleotide sequence: TGCGCCAGCAGCGGGACTAGGGATTCCGGTGAGCAGTTCTTC. Protein: CASSGTRDSGEQFF.

CDR3 DNA sequence: TGCAGTGCTAGAGATCCGGGAGCCCTGGGAATCGGAGAGCAGTACTTC. Translation gives CSARDPGALGIGEQYF. The chain links TRBV20-1 to TRBJ2-7; D is possibly TRBD2 (6 bases). This CDR3 is built from 16 residues. The germline V and J ends were trimmed by 0 bases and 7 bases, with 22 bases remaining between them. Germline V gene sequence: CDR1 DFQATT, CDR2 SNEGSKA (reference sequence).

The CDR3 region is CAISPDAQGGYGYTF. CDR3 nucleotides: TGTGCCATCAGTCCTGACGCTCAGGGTGGCTATGGCTACACCTTC. This chain uses TRBV10-3 with TRBJ1-2; D is perhaps TRBD1 (5 bases). V dropped 5 bases and J dropped 4 bases, with 17 bases sitting between them. The V gene's germline CDR1 is ENHRY and CDR2 SYGVKD. The CDR3 spans 15 residues.

The gene calls are TRBV7-9 and TRBJ1-1, with D unresolved. CDR1 and CDR2 from the germline V gene are SEHNR and FQNEAQ (reference sequence). V lost 1 base, J lost 7 bases, and 13 bases lay in between. The CDR3 is made up of 14 amino acids. The DNA of the CDR3 is TGTGCCAGCAGCTTAGACTCAAGGCGGATTGAAGCTTTCTTT. As protein: CASSLDSRRIEAFF.